This T cell receptor (beta chain) was recovered during a study of Graves' ophthalmopathy and Graves' hyperthyroidism. This clonotype was counted at least ten times. The germline CDR1 and CDR2 sequences are LNHDA and SQIVND (reference sequence). Trimming cost V 3 bases and J 4 bases; bases outside gene matches: 7. The CDR3 runs to 15 residues. Amplification targeted the TCR beta CDR3 regions, with RNA transcripts as the source material. First-round RT-PCR with HTBI primers preceded a second-round multiplex PCR. In TCRdb, the multiplex PCR reads were re-called with MiXCR into one record per CDR3 protein. The table lists under 400,000 distinct CDR3 sequences, 15% to 20% of them singletons. What supplied the PBMCs was about 10 ml of fresh peripheral blood.

Sequencing was done on a sample of peripheral blood. The chain links TRBV19 to TRBJ1-1; 8 bases agree with TRBD1. The receptor was derived from an adult man with Graves' ophthalmopathy. The CDR3 region is CASSMAGGVGTEAFF. The CDR3 DNA reads TGTGCCAGTAGTATGGCAGGGGGCGTTGGCACTGAAGCTTTCTTT.